The 16 T cell receptor beta chains below were found in one sample sequenced in a study of tumor-infiltrating lymphocytes in primary liver carcinoma. The tissue used was unsorted bulk material of about 20-33 mg. RNA and DNA were co-extracted from it with the AllPrep DNA/RNA mini kit. Using a constant-region primer together with ProtoScript II reverse transcriptase, TCR beta cDNA was made from approximately 0.55 ug of total RNA. Three rounds of nested multiplex PCR with slightly modified ARM-PCR produced TCR beta libraries. The first two PCR rounds used TRBV1-TRBV30 forward primers with a C-beta reverse primer, about 10 cycles each. TCRdb reprocessed the multiplex PCR reads with MiXCR, giving one entry per CDR3 protein. The data hold 99,000 or so distinct CDR3 sequences, with 82% observed a single time. Material: liver tumor tissue from sampling region 3. Documented subset: tumor region T3, left-lateral pole. Source of these receptors: a man in his forties with primary liver carcinoma and hepatitis B virus infection.

As concerns this clonotype: Compared with germline, one end of the junction differs, possibly owing to a read error. The rearrangement uses TRBV6-6 and TRBJ2-5, with D perhaps TRBD1 or TRBD2 (5 bases each). The CDR3 consists of 15 residues. Germline CDR1 is MNHNY and CDR2 is SVGAGI (reference sequence). The CDR3 DNA is TGTGCCAGCAGTTACATGGGTGGAGGACAAGTGACCCAGTACTTC. It encodes CASSYMGGGQVTQYF.

This clonotype has just one count. It is likely a read error, because the conserved phenylalanine at the end of the CDR3 is missing. The V and J genes are TRBV5-4 and TRBJ1-6, with D unresolved. CDR1 is SGHNT and CDR2 is YYREEE in the germline V gene (reference sequence). This CDR3 is built from 15 residues. CDR3 region: CVSSLARGENSPLHL. CDR3 bases: TGTGTCAGCAGCTTGGCCCGGGGTGAGAATTCACCCCTCCACCTT.

J is TRBJ2-1 and V is TRBV24-1, with D maybe TRBD2 (6 bases). Trimming removed 8 bases from V and 4 bases from J, with 14 bases in between. From germline, CDR1 is KGHDR and CDR2 SFDVKD. The CDR3 length is 14 residues. The CDR3 DNA is TGTGCCACCAATACCCACCGGGGGTACAATGAGCAGTTCTTC. Its translation is CATNTHRGYNEQFF.

The V and J genes are TRBV4-1 and TRBJ1-3; perhaps TRBD1 as D (6 bases). Trimming stripped 6 bases from V and 6 bases from J, with 18 bases between. Germline CDR1 reads MGHRA; CDR2 reads YSYEKL. There are 15 residues in the CDR3. CDR3 in DNA: TGCGCCAGCAGTCCTACAGGGCGCACTGTAAACACCATATATTTT. Amino acid sequence: CASSPTGRTVNTIYF.

Worth noting for this clonotype: As the CDR3 is not closed by the conserved phenylalanine or tryptophan, this likely results from a read error. Because the CDR3's place on the DNA is in doubt, the DNA is left out and the CDR3 is given as listed by TCRdb. The genes are TRBV6-5 and TRBJ2-5; whether TRBD2, the table's D call, matches the DNA was not checked. The CDR3 contains 11 residues when both ends are counted. In germline, CDR1 is MNHEY, CDR2 SVGAGI. The CDR3 reads CTSSNTGLRYL.

This clonotype was recorded once. V is TRBV4-2 and J is TRBJ2-7; 7 nucleotides align to TRBD1. The CDR3 spans 15 residues. Germline V CDR1 and CDR2: LGHNA, YNFKEQ. Germline trimming cut 2 bases from V and 2 bases from J; bases unmatched to any gene: 6. CDR3 protein: CASSQRTGHTYEQYF. DNA for the CDR3: TGTGCCAGCAGCCAACGGACAGGTCACACCTACGAGCAGTACTTC.

A word on this clonotype: One end of the junction is discordant with germline, which a read error may explain. The chain has TRBV6-2 or TRBV6-3 and TRBJ2-3; D may correspond to TRBD1 or TRBD2 (6 bases each). Germline-derived CDR1 and CDR2 are MNHEY and SVGEGT. The CDR3 extends over 14 amino acids. The CDR3 loop is CASNRDSRTETQYF. In DNA form, the CDR3 reads TGTGCCAGCAACAGGGACTCTAGAACAGAAACGCAGTATTTT.

With respect to this clonotype: One end of the junction is discordant with germline, which a read error may explain. The CDR3 region has the DNA TGTGCCAACAGTTCTGCCAGGGACAGGGTCATCTCTGGAAGCACCATATATTTT. This translates into CANSSARDRVISGSTIYF. The chain employs TRBV6-5 and TRBJ1-3; TRBD1 matches 9 bases. The CDR3 is made up of 18 amino acids. CDR1 is MNHEY, CDR2 SVGAGI, per germline.

A word on this clonotype: At one boundary the junction diverges from the germline segment, which might be a read error. The V call is TRBV5-4, the J call TRBJ2-1, with a possible D match to TRBD2 (5 bases). Germline CDR1 and CDR2: SGHNT and YYREEE (reference sequence). The CDR3 consists of 14 residues. The CDR3 nucleotides read TGTGCCGGCAGCCTCGTAAAGACTAACAATGAGCAGTTCTTC. Protein product: CAGSLVKTNNEQFF.

The chain recombines TRBV4-3 with TRBJ2-3; D is perhaps TRBD2 (6 bases). CDR3 length: 15 residues. Looked up from germline, CDR1 is LGHNA and CDR2 is YSLEER. The CDR3 nucleotides are TGCGTCAGTAGCCAGGAGGGCGGAAGGGCAGATACGCAGTATTTT. Translation: CVSSQEGGRADTQYF.

A word on this clonotype: The junction differs from germline at one of its ends, possibly a read error. The V and J genes are TRBV6-5 and TRBJ2-7, with D tentatively TRBD1 or TRBD2 (5 bases each). From germline, CDR1 is MNHEY and CDR2 SVGAGI. The CDR3 runs to 14 residues. In DNA form, the CDR3 reads TGTGCCAGCAGTCCAGGGCCTAGCTCCTACAAGCAATACTTC. Translated: CASSPGPSSYKQYF.

This chain connects TRBV4-1 to TRBJ2-1; TRBD2 aligns across 11 bases. Germline V gene data show CDR1 as MGHRA and CDR2 as YSYEKL. The CDR3 spans 16 residues. J was trimmed by 4 bases and V by 3 bases; bases with no gene match: 5. The DNA for the CDR3 is TGCGCCAGCAGCCACGAACTAGCGGGGGATTACAATGAGCAGTTCTTC. The encoded protein is CASSHELAGDYNEQFF.

This clonotype was seen a few times. The conserved phenylalanine or tryptophan normally closing the CDR3 is absent here, so this likely arose from a read error. The DNA is left out, because the CDR3 cannot be placed on it with certainty; the CDR3 is given as TCRdb lists it. CDR3 residues: CASSPSSIQGTGRETQYL. V usage is TRBV11-2 and J usage is TRBJ2-5; the table names TRBD1, a call not compared with the DNA. Ends included, the CDR3 has 18 residues. CDR1 SGHAT and CDR2 FQNNGV come from the germline V gene.

In the case of this clonotype: Germline and junction disagree at one end, which may indicate a read error. The rearrangement links TRBV2 to TRBJ2-5, with D tentatively TRBD1 or TRBD2 (5 bases each). There are 13 residues in the CDR3. The germline gives CDR1 SNHLY, CDR2 FYNNEI. The CDR3 DNA reads as TGTGCCAGCAGGGCAGATGTGGGGGAGACCCGGTACTTC. It encodes CASRADVGETRYF.

V and J are TRBV6-2 or TRBV6-3 and TRBJ1-1, with D tentatively TRBD1 (5 bases). The CDR3 consists of 11 residues. From germline, CDR1 is MNHEY and CDR2 SVGEGT. CDR3: CVSSGGAEAFF. CDR3 sequence (DNA): TGTGTCAGTAGTGGGGGAGCAGAAGCTTTCTTT.

There are a few counts of this clonotype. The chain recombines TRBV11-3 with TRBJ2-1; D is ambiguous. Trimming pared 3 bases from V and 8 bases from J, leaving 14 bases between. This CDR3 is 14 amino acids long. Germline values: CDR1 SGHNT, CDR2 YENEEA. CDR3 sequence (DNA): TGTGCCAGCAGCTTGGGTGTCAGCAACGATGAGCAGTTCTTC. The encoded protein is CASSLGVSNDEQFF.